The subject of this entry is one TCR beta chain. No antigen is known for it. The record originates from a study of shared clonotypes between healthy human individuals. Findings and caveats of the study: Collection of samples was limited to blood; tissue repertoires likely differ.

The V end lost 4 bases, the J end lost 2 bases, and 14 bases lay between the germline ends. Germline V lookup: CDR1 SGHNT, CDR2 YYREEE (reference sequence). This CDR3 contains 15 residues. Unsorted PBMC contributed 250 to 350 ng DNA, some 29,000 T cell genomes, to each replicate PCR. With ten immunoSEQ deep assay plates, unsorted PBMC DNA underwent sequencing. Some clones are missing from TCRdb's copy, which holds only in-frame ones; the method was immunoSEQ multiplex PCR. Of fewer than 650,000 clones listed, around 80% were seen once; the top ten hold around 12%. The sample comprised PBMCs. The chain recombines TRBV5-4 with TRBJ2-3; D gene uncertain. The receptor was derived from a woman aged 40 to 49 in good health. Some clones in this sample may be carry-over from other donors' samples. CDR3 nucleotide sequence: TGTGCCAGCAGCACCCACCGGGCCTCCACAGATACGCAGTATTTT. Encoded protein: CASSTHRASTDTQYF.